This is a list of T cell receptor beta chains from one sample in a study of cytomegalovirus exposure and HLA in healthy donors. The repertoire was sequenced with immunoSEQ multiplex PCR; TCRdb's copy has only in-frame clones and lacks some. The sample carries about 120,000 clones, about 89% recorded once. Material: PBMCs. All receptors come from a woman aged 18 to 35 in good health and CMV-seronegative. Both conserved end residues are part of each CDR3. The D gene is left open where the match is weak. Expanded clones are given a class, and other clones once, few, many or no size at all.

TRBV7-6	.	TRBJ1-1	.	TGTGCCAGCAGCTTAGAATGGGGGGTGGGGAACACTGAAGCTTTCTTT	CASSLEWGVGNTEAFF
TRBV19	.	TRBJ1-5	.	TGTGCCAGTATAGGACAGATCAATCAGCCCCAGCATTTT	CASIGQINQPQHF
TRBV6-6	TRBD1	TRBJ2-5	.	TGTGCCAGCAGTACAGGGGATGCAGAGACCCAGTACTTC	CASSTGDAETQYF
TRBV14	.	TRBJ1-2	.	TGTGCCAGCAGCCAAGGAGCCAGGAGGGATGGCTACACCTTC	CASSQGARRDGYTF
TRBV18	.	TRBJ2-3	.	TGTGCCAGCTCGCTTACAGGAAGCACAGATACGCAGTATTTT	CASSLTGSTDTQYF
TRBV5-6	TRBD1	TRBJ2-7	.	TGTGCCAGCAGCTATCCTACCGGGACAGGGGACTACGAGCAGTACTTC	CASSYPTGTGDYEQYF
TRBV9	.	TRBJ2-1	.	TGTGCCAGCAGCGTAGCCCCGGAGGGGTGGAATGAGCAGTTCTTC	CASSVAPEGWNEQFF
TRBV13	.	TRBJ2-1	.	TGTGCCAGCAGCTCGACGGGGGACTTTGAGCAGTTCTTC	CASSSTGDFEQFF
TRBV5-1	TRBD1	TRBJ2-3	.	TGCGCCAGCAGCTTGGGTCCCGGGACAGGCACAGATACGCAGTATTTT	CASSLGPGTGTDTQYF
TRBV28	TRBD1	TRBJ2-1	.	TGTGCCAGCATCACAGGGGGGTTTACCAATGAGCAGTTCTTC	CASITGGFTNEQFF
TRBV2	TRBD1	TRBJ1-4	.	TGTGCCAGGGGAACAGGGGGCCCCGGCGGAAAACTGTTTTTT	CARGTGGPGGKLFF
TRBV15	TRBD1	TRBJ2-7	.	TGTGCCACCAGGCCGACAGGGGGCAGCTCCTACGAGCAGTACTTC	CATRPTGGSSYEQYF
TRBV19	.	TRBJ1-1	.	TGTGCCAGTAGTAGTGGGGGCCCAGCTTTCTTT	CASSSGGPAFF
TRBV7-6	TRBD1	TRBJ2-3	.	TGTGCCAGCAGCTTAGTTTCGGACAGGTCGTCGGATACGCAGTATTTT	CASSLVSDRSSDTQYF
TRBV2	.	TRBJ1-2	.	TGTGCCAGCAGACCGGACAGTTTGGGACATGGCTACACCTTC	CASRPDSLGHGYTF
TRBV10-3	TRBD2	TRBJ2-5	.	TGTGCCTCCGGTGGAGCGGGAGTGGGGGAGACCCAGTACTTC	CASGGAGVGETQYF
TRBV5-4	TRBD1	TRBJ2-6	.	TGTGCCAGCAGCTTGGATGGGGACAGTTCTGGGGCCAACGTCCTGACTTTC	CASSLDGDSSGANVLTF
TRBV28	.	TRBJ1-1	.	TGTGCCAGCAGTTTCGGGGGTATGAACACTGAAGCTTTCTTT	CASSFGGMNTEAFF
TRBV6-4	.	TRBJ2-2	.	TGTGCCAGCAGTGACTCGGGAGCGAACACCGGGGAGCTGTTTTTT	CASSDSGANTGELFF
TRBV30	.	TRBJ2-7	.	TGTGCCTGGAGTACCAGGGACTACGAGCAGTACTTC	CAWSTRDYEQYF
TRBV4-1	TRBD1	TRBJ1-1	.	TGCGCCAGCAGCCTCGACAGGGAGACTGAAGCTTTCTTT	CASSLDRETEAFF
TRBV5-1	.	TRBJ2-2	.	TGCGCCAGCAGCCGAGGGACTGCCAACACCGGGGAGCTGTTTTTT	CASSRGTANTGELFF
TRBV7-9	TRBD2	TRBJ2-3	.	TGTGCCAGCAGCACTTGGTCGGCTAGCGGGGGGACAGATACGCAGTATTTT	CASSTWSASGGTDTQYF
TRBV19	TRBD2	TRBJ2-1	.	TGTGCCAGTAGCCACACGGGACTAGCGGGACGGAGCGAGCAGTTCTTC	CASSHTGLAGRSEQFF
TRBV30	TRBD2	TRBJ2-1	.	TGTGCCTGGAACCTCATTGGCGGGGGAAACAATGAGCAGTTCTTC	CAWNLIGGGNNEQFF
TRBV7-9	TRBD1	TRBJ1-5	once	TGTGCCAGCAGCTTAGAGGGACAGGGCAATCAGCCCCAGCATTTT	CASSLEGQGNQPQHF
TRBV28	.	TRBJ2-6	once	TGTGCCAGCACCTTCAGGGGGGTTATCCGAATCGGGGCCAACGTCCTGACTTTC	CASTFRGVIRIGANVLTF
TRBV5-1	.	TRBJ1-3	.	TGCGCCAGCAGATCGACAGCCTCTGGAAACACCATATATTTT	CASRSTASGNTIYF
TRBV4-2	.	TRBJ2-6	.	TGTGCCAGCAGCCCCACTAGGGCCAACGTCCTGACTTTC	CASSPTRANVLTF
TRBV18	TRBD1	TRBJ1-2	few	TGTGCCAGCTCAAAACAGGGGGCCTATGGCTACACCTTC	CASSKQGAYGYTF
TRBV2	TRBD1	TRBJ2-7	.	TGTGCCAGCAGGGCAGGGGGCAGCTCCTACGAGCAGTACTTC	CASRAGGSSYEQYF
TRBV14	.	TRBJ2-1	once	TGTGCCAGCAGCCAAGTTGAGCGAACCCAGCAGTTCTTC	CASSQVERTQQFF
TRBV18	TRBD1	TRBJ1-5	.	TGTGCCAGCTCACCTGCCGGGACAGCTTATAGCAATCAGCCCCAGCATTTT	CASSPAGTAYSNQPQHF
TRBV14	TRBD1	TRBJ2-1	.	TGTGCCAGCAGCCCATGGACAGGGAATGAGCAGTTCTTC	CASSPWTGNEQFF
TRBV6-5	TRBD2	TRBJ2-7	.	TGTGCCAGCAGTTACAAGCCCCCGGGAGGGATCTACGAGCAGTACTTC	CASSYKPPGGIYEQYF
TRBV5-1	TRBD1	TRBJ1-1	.	TGCGCCAGCAGCCCTTGGGGGGACAGTTTGAACACTGAAGCTTTCTTT	CASSPWGDSLNTEAFF
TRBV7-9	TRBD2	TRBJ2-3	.	TGTGCCAGCAGCTTTGATAGCGGGATTAACACAGATACGCAGTATTTT	CASSFDSGINTDTQYF
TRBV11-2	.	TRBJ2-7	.	TGTGCCAGCAGCTTAGAACTAGCAAGAGGCGAGCAGTACTTC	CASSLELARGEQYF
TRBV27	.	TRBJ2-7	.	TGTGCCAGCAGTTTAGGCCCCGGGAGCTTTGAGCAGTACTTC	CASSLGPGSFEQYF
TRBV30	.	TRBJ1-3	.	TGTGCCTGGAGTGTATCCCCCTCAATAAAGGCAGGGCGTTTTGGAAACACCATATATTTT	CAWSVSPSIKAGRFGNTIYF
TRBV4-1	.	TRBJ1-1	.	TGCGCCAGCAGCCAAGGGACAGACTACACTGAAGCTTTCTTT	CASSQGTDYTEAFF
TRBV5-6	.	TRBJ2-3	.	TGTGCCAGCAGGGAGGACGCTAGCACAGATACGCAGTATTTT	CASREDASTDTQYF